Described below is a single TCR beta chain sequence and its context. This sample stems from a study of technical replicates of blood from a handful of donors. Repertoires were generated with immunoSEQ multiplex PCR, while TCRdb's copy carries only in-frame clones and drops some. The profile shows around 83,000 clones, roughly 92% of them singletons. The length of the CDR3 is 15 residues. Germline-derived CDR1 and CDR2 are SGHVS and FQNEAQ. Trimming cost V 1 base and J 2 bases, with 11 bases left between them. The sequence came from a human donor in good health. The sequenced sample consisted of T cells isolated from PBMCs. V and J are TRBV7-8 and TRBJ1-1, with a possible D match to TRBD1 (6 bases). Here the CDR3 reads CASSLEAGENTEAFF. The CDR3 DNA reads TGTGCCAGCAGCTTAGAAGCAGGGGAAAACACTGAAGCTTTCTTT.